Listed below are T cell receptor beta chains from one sample, sequenced in a study of blood T cell repertoires in COVID-19. Only in-frame clones appear in the TCRdb table, and some are missing; sequencing was by immunoSEQ multiplex PCR. The top ten hold roughly 1.5% of the sample, which has roughly 76,000 clones, roughly nine tenths seen once. Sample: peripheral blood. These receptor sequences come from a man in his fifties or sixties with acute or convalescent COVID-19. The CDR3 runs from the conserved cysteine through the conserved F or W. The D gene is left open where the match is weak. Not all rows give a size; the values are once, few, many and, for expanded clones, a class.

J | D | size | V | DNA | CDR3
TRBJ1-2 | - | - | TRBV4-2 | TGTGCCAGCAGCCAAGATTCGGGGGGTAACTATGGCTACACCTTC | CASSQDSGGNYGYTF
TRBJ1-1 | - | - | TRBV10-3 | TGTGCCATCAAGTCAGGACAGCCGAACACTGAAGCTTTCTTT | CAIKSGQPNTEAFF
TRBJ1-1 | TRBD1 | - | TRBV3-1/TRBV3-2 | TGTGCCAGCAGCCTACAGGGGGCAGCTTTCTTT | CASSLQGAAFF
TRBJ2-2 | TRBD1 | - | TRBV11-2 | TGTGCCAGCAGCGTTTCGACAGGGCGTAACACCGGGGAGCTGTTTTTT | CASSVSTGRNTGELFF
TRBJ2-3 | - | many | TRBV7-8 | TGTGCCAGCAGCTTAGCTTACGGGACTAGCACAGATACGCAGTATTTT | CASSLAYGTSTDTQYF
TRBJ2-6 | - | - | TRBV18 | TGTGCCAGCTCACTAGACAGGCTATCTGGGGCCAACGTCCTGACTTTC | CASSLDRLSGANVLTF
TRBJ2-1 | TRBD2 | - | TRBV7-9 | TGTGCCAGCAGCCCGAGGGGGGCTAGCGGGGGTAATGAGCAGTTCTTC | CASSPRGASGGNEQFF
TRBJ2-1 | - | - | TRBV11-3 | TGTGCCAGCAGCCCGGGACTGTACGACAATGAGCAGTTCTTC | CASSPGLYDNEQFF
TRBJ1-1 | - | - | TRBV28 | TGTGCCAGCAGTTCCACCCGAATCAGGGTGATTCTTGGTGAAGCTTTCTTT | CASSSTRIRVILGEAFF
TRBJ2-1 | TRBD2 | - | TRBV7-3 | TGTGCCAGCAGCACGGGACTAGCGGGAGGGGCGGGTGAGCAGTTCTTC | CASSTGLAGGAGEQFF
TRBJ1-1 | - | - | TRBV3-1/TRBV3-2 | TGTGCCAGCAGCCAAGCTAGGGGGAACACTGAAGCTTTCTTT | CASSQARGNTEAFF
TRBJ1-3 | TRBD1 | - | TRBV15 | TGTGCCACCAGCAGAGTGGGGACAGGCTCCCTTAACTCTGGAAACACCATATATTTT | CATSRVGTGSLNSGNTIYF
TRBJ2-1 | - | - | TRBV19 | TGTGCCAGTAGTATTTCGACAGGGTATAGCGGCTTCTACAATGAGCAGTTCTTC | CASSISTGYSGFYNEQFF
TRBJ1-1 | TRBD1 | - | TRBV7-9 | TGTGCCAGCAGCCCCACAGGGGGCGGGAACACTGAAGCTTTCTTT | CASSPTGGGNTEAFF
TRBJ2-5 | - | - | TRBV7-2 | TGTGCCAGCAGCTCAGATTGGTACCAAGAGACCCAGTACTTC | CASSSDWYQETQYF
TRBJ2-5 | TRBD2 | - | TRBV5-1 | TGCGCCAGCAACTATCCGGGACTAGTACAAGAGACCCAGTACTTC | CASNYPGLVQETQYF
TRBJ1-1 | - | - | TRBV21-1 | TGTGCCAGCAGCAAGGGGGGGTTCACTGAAGCTTTCTTT | CASSKGGFTEAFF
TRBJ2-7 | TRBD2 | - | TRBV3-1/TRBV3-2 | TGTGCCAGCAGCCATCCTACTGGGGGTACTAGCGGGCGTACCTACGAGCAGTACTTC | CASSHPTGGTSGRTYEQYF
TRBJ1-4 | - | - | TRBV6-5 | TGTGCCAGCAGGGTCGGGGATTTTGGAAAACTGTTTTTT | CASRVGDFGKLFF
TRBJ1-4 | - | - | TRBV6-6 | TGTGCCAGCAGTTGGGACATGGTTGAAAAACTGTTTTTT | CASSWDMVEKLFF
TRBJ1-2 | - | - | TRBV7-9 | TGTGCCAGCAGCTTAGGCAGCGCCTATGGCTACACCTTC | CASSLGSAYGYTF
TRBJ2-1 | TRBD2 | - | TRBV6-4 | TGTGCCAGCAGTGCTTCTCGGACTAGCGGGAGTGGTAATGAGCAGTTCTTC | CASSASRTSGSGNEQFF
TRBJ1-1 | - | - | TRBV6-5 | TGTGCCAGCAGTCAGGGGAGCGGGATAAGCTCTGAAGCTTTCTTT | CASSQGSGISSEAFF
TRBJ2-3 | - | - | TRBV19 | TGTGCCAGTAGTATTGGGCAGGGGACAGATACGCAGTATTTT | CASSIGQGTDTQYF
TRBJ1-2 | TRBD1 | - | TRBV19 | TGTGCCAGCCACACCTCTTTTCCGGGACAGTACCACTATGGCTACACCTTC | CASHTSFPGQYHYGYTF
TRBJ2-7 | TRBD2 | - | TRBV3-1/TRBV3-2 | TGTGCCAGCAGCCTTGGACTAGCGGGAGTCGAGCAGTACTTC | CASSLGLAGVEQYF
TRBJ2-6 | - | - | TRBV6-6 | TGTGCCAGCAGCTCGGGGGGGGCCAACGTCCTGACTTTC | CASSSGGANVLTF
TRBJ1-6 | - | - | TRBV2 | TGTGCCAGCAGTGATTTCCGTCTTAGCTCCTATAATTCACCCCTCCACTTT | CASSDFRLSSYNSPLHF
TRBJ2-7 | - | - | TRBV7-9 | TGTGCCAGCAGCTCGACAGCCTACGAGCAGTACTTC | CASSSTAYEQYF
TRBJ2-1 | - | - | TRBV19 | TGTGCCAGTAGTATCGGGACAAAGCGGGGACCCTACAATGAGCAGTTCTTC | CASSIGTKRGPYNEQFF
TRBJ1-5 | TRBD1 | - | TRBV28 | TGTGCCAGCAGAGTGGGACAGGCCTTCCATTTT | CASRVGQAFHF
TRBJ1-3 | - | once | TRBV9 | TGTGCCAGCAGCTCAGGGTCCTTCAACGGAAACACCATATATTTT | CASSSGSFNGNTIYF
TRBJ1-4 | - | - | TRBV28 | TGTGCCAGCAGTTTACCCCAGGCCCGGGAAAAACTGTTTTTT | CASSLPQAREKLFF
TRBJ2-2 | - | - | TRBV5-1 | TGCGCCAGCAGCTGGGAGGTTCGATCCGGGGAGCTGTTTTTT | CASSWEVRSGELFF
TRBJ1-3 | TRBD1 | - | TRBV28 | TGTGCCATTGCGGGTCGACAGGGGAGCTCTGGAAACACCATATATTTT | CAIAGRQGSSGNTIYF
TRBJ2-7 | - | - | TRBV6-5 | TGTGCCAGCAGTTACTCAGCTAGCAGATACTACGAGCAGTACTTC | CASSYSASRYYEQYF
TRBJ1-5 | TRBD1 | once | TRBV27 | TGTGCCAGCAGTTCTGGACAGGGTCGTAATCAGCCCCAGCATTTT | CASSSGQGRNQPQHF
TRBJ1-2 | - | - | TRBV5-5 | TGTGCCAGCAGCTTGGTACGACAGGTCTATGGCTACACCTTC | CASSLVRQVYGYTF
TRBJ2-5 | TRBD2 | - | TRBV5-1 | TGCGCCAGCAGCTCGGGACTAGCGGGAGTTCGGGAGACCCAGTACTTC | CASSSGLAGVRETQYF
TRBJ2-5 | - | - | TRBV7-9 | TGTGCCAGCAGCCCAGGACAGCAAGAGACCCAGTACTTC | CASSPGQQETQYF